This record concerns one T cell receptor beta chain sequence. This CDR3 spans 12 amino acids. V lost 0 bases and J lost 5, with 8 bases in between. Germline assignment: CDR1 SQVTM and CDR2 ANQGSEA. The source of the sample is a study of blood T cells in healthy people across ages. Together with a sample-barcoded 5' primer, a J-beta primer mix was included in a second PCR lasting roughly 6 to 12 cycles. Via MiXCR, TCRdb re-called the 5' RACE reads, giving one row per CDR3 protein. The sample yields about 290,000 distinct CDR3 sequences, roughly 27% seen once. This TCR derives from an older woman in good health. The chain recombines TRBV29-1 with TRBJ2-7; D may match TRBD1 or TRBD2 (5 bases each). Sequencing was done on a sample of blood. CDR3 amino acids: CSVEDGTDEQYF. The CDR3 DNA is TGCAGCGTTGAAGATGGGACGGACGAGCAGTACTTC.